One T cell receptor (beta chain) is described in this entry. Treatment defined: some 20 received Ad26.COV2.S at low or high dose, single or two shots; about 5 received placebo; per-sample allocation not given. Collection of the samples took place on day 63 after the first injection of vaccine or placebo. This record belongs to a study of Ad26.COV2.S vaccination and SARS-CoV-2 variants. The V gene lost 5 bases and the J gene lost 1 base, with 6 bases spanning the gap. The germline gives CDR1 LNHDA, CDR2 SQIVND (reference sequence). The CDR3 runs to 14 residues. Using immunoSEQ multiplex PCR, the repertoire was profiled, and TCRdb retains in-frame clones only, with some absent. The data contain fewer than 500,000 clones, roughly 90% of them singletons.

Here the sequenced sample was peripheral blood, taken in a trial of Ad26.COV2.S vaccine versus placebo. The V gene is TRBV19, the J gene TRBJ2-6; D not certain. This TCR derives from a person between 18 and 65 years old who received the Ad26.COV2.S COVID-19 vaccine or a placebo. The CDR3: CASSPQSGANVLTF. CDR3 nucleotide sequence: TGTGCCAGTAGTCCGCAGTCTGGGGCCAACGTCCTGACTTTC.